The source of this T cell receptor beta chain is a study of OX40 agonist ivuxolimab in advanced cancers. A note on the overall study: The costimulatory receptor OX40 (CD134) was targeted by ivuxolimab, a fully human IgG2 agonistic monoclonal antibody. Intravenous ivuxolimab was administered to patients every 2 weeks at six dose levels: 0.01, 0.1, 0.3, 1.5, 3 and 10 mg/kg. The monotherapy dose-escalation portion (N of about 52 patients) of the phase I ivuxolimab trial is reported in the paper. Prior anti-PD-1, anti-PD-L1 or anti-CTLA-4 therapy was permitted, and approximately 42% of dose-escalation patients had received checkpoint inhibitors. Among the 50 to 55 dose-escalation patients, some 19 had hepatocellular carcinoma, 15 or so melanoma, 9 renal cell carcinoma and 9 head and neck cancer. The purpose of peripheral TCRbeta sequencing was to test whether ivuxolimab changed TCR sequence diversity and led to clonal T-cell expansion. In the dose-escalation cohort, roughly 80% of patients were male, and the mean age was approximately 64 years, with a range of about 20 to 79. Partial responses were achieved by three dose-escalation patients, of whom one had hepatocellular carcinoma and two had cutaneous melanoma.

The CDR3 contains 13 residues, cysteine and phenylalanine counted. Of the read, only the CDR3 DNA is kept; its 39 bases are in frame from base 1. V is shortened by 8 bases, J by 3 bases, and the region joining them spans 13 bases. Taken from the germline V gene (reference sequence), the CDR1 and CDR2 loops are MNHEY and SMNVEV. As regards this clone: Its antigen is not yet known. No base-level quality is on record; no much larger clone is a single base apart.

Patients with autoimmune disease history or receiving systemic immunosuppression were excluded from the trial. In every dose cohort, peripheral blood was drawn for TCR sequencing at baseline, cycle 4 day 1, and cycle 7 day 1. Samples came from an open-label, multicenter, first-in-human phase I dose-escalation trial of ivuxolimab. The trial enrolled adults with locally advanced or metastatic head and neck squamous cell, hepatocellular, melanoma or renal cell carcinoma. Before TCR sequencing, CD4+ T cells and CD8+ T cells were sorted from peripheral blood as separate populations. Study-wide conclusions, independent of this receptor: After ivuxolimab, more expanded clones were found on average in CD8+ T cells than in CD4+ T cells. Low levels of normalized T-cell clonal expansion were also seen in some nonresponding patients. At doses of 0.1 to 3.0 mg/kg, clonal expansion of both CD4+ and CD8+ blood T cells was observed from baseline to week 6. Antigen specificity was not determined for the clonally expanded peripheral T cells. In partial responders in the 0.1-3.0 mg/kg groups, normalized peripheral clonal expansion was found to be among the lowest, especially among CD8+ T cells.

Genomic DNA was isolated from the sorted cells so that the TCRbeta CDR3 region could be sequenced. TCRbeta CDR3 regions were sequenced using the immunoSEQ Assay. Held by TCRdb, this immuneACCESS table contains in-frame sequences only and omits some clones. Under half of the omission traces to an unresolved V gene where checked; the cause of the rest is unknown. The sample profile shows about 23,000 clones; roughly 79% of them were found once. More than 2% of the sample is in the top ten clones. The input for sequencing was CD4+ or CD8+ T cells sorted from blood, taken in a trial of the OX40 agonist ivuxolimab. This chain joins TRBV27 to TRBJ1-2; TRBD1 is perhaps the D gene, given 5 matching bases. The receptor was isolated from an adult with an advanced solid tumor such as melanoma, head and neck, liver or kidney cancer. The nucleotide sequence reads TGTGCCAGCCCTAATGGGGGAGACTATGGCTACACCTTC. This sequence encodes CASPNGGDYGYTF.